A single sample gave rise to the 19 T cell receptor beta chains below, sequenced in a study of regulatory T cells in long-lasting Graves disease (TCRdb year 2021). What this sample's time point label stands for: persistent/refractory GD, antithyroid drugs over 5 years with positive TRAb. For both TCR sequencing and RNA sequencing, RNA was extracted from PBMCs using TRIzol. Library construction relied on multiplex PCR. The sample was run on an Illumina HiSeq 4000. TCR beta libraries were built with iRepertoire HTBI primers and Arm-PCR amplification of CDR3 regions. The public reads were run again by TCRdb, first through fastp at Q25 and then through MiXCR, and only productive beta chains were kept. All rows with the same CDR3 protein become a single entry with the most common DNA and genes. The sample table lists about 450,000 distinct CDR3 sequences, around 20% of them with a count of one. Roughly 30% of the sample belongs to the ten largest clones.

The sample consisted of peripheral blood mononuclear cells (PBMCs), taken when the disease was refractory, from a patient treated with antithyroid drugs. Receptors were obtained from a female donor with Graves disease.

The chain combines TRBV10-3 with TRBJ1-1; D is unresolved. This CDR3 has 13 residues. V dropped 4 bases and J dropped 3 bases, with 9 bases sitting between them. CDR1 ENHRY and CDR2 SYGVKD come from the germline V gene. CDR3 sequence reads: CAISGGPYTEAFF. CDR3 sequence (DNA): TGTGCCATCAGTGGGGGTCCATACACTGAAGCTTTCTTT.

Ten or more counts support this clonotype. The gene calls are TRBV5-1 and TRBJ1-2; TRBD1 is a possible D gene (6 bases). Germline V gene sequence: CDR1 SGHRS, CDR2 YFSETQ. The V end was cut by 3 bases, the J end by 4 bases, with 13 bases between. The CDR3 contains 14 residues. In DNA, the CDR3 is TGCGCCAGCAGCTCGTCGGGACAACGCTATGGCTACACCTTC. It translates to CASSSSGQRYGYTF.

This clonotype came up many times. The chain links TRBV20-1 to TRBJ2-7; TRBD1 is a possible D gene (7 bases). The CDR3 is made up of 16 amino acids. Trimming took 6 bases from V and 3 from J, leaving 24 bases between them. Germline values: CDR1 DFQATT, CDR2 SNEGSKA (reference sequence). CDR3 amino acids: CSAHHRGAGGGYEQYF. The CDR3 DNA sequence: TGCAGTGCCCACCACCGGGGAGCAGGGGGAGGCTACGAGCAGTACTTC.

This clonotype showed up just a few times. The chain combines TRBV5-1 with TRBJ1-4; TRBD1 aligns across 8 bases. Germline-derived CDR1 and CDR2 are SGHRS and YFSETQ. Germline trimming cut 0 bases from V and 7 bases from J; bases unmatched to any gene: 5. The CDR3 consists of 15 residues. CDR3 in amino acids: CASSLVGQGPEKLFF. Here the CDR3 DNA reads TGCGCCAGCAGCTTGGTTGGACAGGGTCCTGAAAAACTGTTTTTT.

In this sample, this clonotype turned up a few times. The rearrangement uses TRBV30 and TRBJ2-7; perhaps TRBD2 as D (6 bases). The CDR3 is 13 residues long. Trimming removed 4 bases at V and 3 bases at J, with 13 bases between. Germline V gene data show CDR1 as GTSNPN and CDR2 as SVGIG (reference sequence). The CDR3, as DNA: TGTGCCTGGAAAACCGGGAGCAACTACGAGCAGTACTTC. The encoded protein is CAWKTGSNYEQYF. Looking up the rest from reference TRBV30 and TRBJ2-7 gives the full variable domain: SQTIHQWPATLVQPVGSPLSLECTVEGTSNPNLYWYRQAAGRGLQLLFYSVGIGQISSEVPQNLSASRPQDRQFILSSKKLLLSDSGFYLCAWKTGSNYEQYFGPGTRLTVT.

A remark on this clonotype: Since a much larger clone is just one base distant, this may be a read error. The chain has TRBV6-1 and TRBJ2-5; possible D gene TRBD1, 5 bases. The CDR3 runs 13 residues. Germline loops: CDR1 MNHNS, CDR2 SASEGT. CDR3 DNA sequence: TGTTCCAGCAGTGCGCCCGGGCCCAGGGTCCAGTACTTC. Translated, it gives CSSSAPGPRVQYF.

This clonotype has just a few counts. V is TRBV6-1 and J is TRBJ1-1; no firm D call. Trimming pared 5 bases from V and 0 bases from J, leaving 19 bases between. Germline CDR1 is MNHNS and CDR2 is SASEGT. This CDR3 spans 17 amino acids. The DNA for the CDR3 is TGTGCCAGCAGTACAATTACCATCGGTACGATGAACACTGAAGCTTTCTTT. Amino acids: CASSTITIGTMNTEAFF.

This clonotype was counted between two and nine times. The rearrangement uses TRBV6-5 and TRBJ1-1; 9 bases agree with TRBD1. Germline assignment: CDR1 MNHEY and CDR2 SVGAGI. The V segment lost 3 bases and the J segment 3 bases; nucleotides outside the gene matches: 14. The length of the CDR3 is 18 residues. CDR3 DNA: TGTGCCAGCAGTTATGAGGGACAGGGCCAAGGAAGGGACACTGAAGCTTTCTTT. Residues: CASSYEGQGQGRDTEAFF.

The V call is TRBV6-2 or TRBV6-3, the J call TRBJ2-6; D ambiguous. V dropped 3 bases and J dropped 1 base, with 7 bases sitting between them. Germline CDR1 and CDR2: MNHEY and SVGEGT. This CDR3 is 15 amino acids long. The CDR3 here is CASSYSASGANVLTF. The CDR3 nucleotides read TGTGCCAGCAGTTATTCTGCGTCTGGGGCCAACGTCCTGACTTTC.

The chain has TRBV12-3 or TRBV12-4 and TRBJ2-5; perhaps TRBD1 as D (5 bases). Trimming took off 6 bases at V and 1 base at J, with 9 bases between the two ends. The CDR3 is 13 amino acids. Here the CDR3 DNA reads TGTGCCAGCAGCCCAGGGTTCCAAGAGACCCAGTACTTC. Its protein product is CASSPGFQETQYF.

This chain uses TRBV5-1 with TRBJ2-2; D is unresolved. The V gene lost 5 bases and the J gene lost 6 bases, with 11 bases spanning the gap. The germline V gene has CDR1 SGHRS and CDR2 YFSETQ. The CDR3 is made up of 13 amino acids. The CDR3 loop reads CASSQGPAGELFF. Written as DNA, the CDR3 is TGCGCCAGCAGTCAAGGCCCTGCCGGGGAGCTGTTTTTT.

This clonotype was seen repeatedly, ten times or more. The rearrangement uses TRBV28 and TRBJ2-7; D is undetermined. Trimming removed 7 bases from V and 0 bases from J, with 7 bases in between. This CDR3 is built from 12 residues. The germline V gene has CDR1 MDHEN and CDR2 SYDVKM. CDR3 in amino acids: CASNSNSYEQYF. Here the CDR3 DNA reads TGTGCCAGCAATAGTAACTCCTACGAGCAGTACTTC.

DNA of the CDR3: TGTGCCAGCAGTCCGGACCGACTAGCGGGAGGAGATGAGCAGTTCTTC. Residues: CASSPDRLAGGDEQFF. The rearrangement uses TRBV27 and TRBJ2-1; 13 nucleotides agree with TRBD2. The germline V gene encodes CDR1 MNHEY and CDR2 SMNVEV (reference sequence). The V gene end was trimmed by 5 bases and the J gene end by 8 bases; junction bases not matched to a gene: 9. CDR3 length: 16 amino acids.

This rearrangement joins TRBV5-6 to TRBJ1-1, with TRBD1 as a possible D gene (6 bases). Trimming cost V 2 bases and J 3 bases, with 11 bases left between them. The CDR3 has 14 residues. Germline V CDR1 and CDR2: SGHDT, YYEEEE. CDR3 DNA sequence: TGTGCCAGCAGCTTCCAGGGGTTGGACACTGAAGCTTTCTTT. This codes for CASSFQGLDTEAFF.

A note on this clonotype: A junction end diverges from the germline sequence, so it may reflect a read error. The V call is TRBV6-2 or TRBV6-3, the J call TRBJ2-1; D unresolved. There are 14 residues in the CDR3. CDR1 is MNHEY, CDR2 SVGEGT, per germline. For the CDR3, the DNA is TGTGCCAGCAGTTACTCGATGGGCTACACTGAGCAGTTCTTC. This sequence encodes CASSYSMGYTEQFF.

This clonotype was detected ten times or more. The rearrangement uses TRBV25-1 and TRBJ1-4, with 7 positions matching TRBD1. The V gene end was trimmed by 2 bases and the J gene end by 4 bases; junction bases not matched to a gene: 7. The CDR3 is 16 residues long. CDR1 is MGHDK and CDR2 is SYGVNS in the germline V gene. The CDR3 protein is CASSEMRGTVNEKLFF. CDR3 DNA: TGTGCCAGCAGTGAAATGAGAGGGACAGTTAATGAAAAACTGTTTTTT.

This clonotype was counted a few times. This rearrangement joins TRBV9 to TRBJ2-6; D call uncertain. The germline V and J ends were trimmed by 2 bases and 4 bases, with 13 bases remaining between them. There are 16 residues in the CDR3. Germline CDR1 reads SGDLS; CDR2 reads YYNGEE. The CDR3 DNA reads TGTGCCAGCAGCGTCAGACGGACGAGAGGGGCCAACGTCCTGACTTTC. Its protein product is CASSVRRTRGANVLTF.

At least ten counts were recorded for this clonotype. This chain joins TRBV24-1 and TRBJ2-5; TRBD2 matches at 7 bases. The length of the CDR3 is 13 residues. Germline CDR1 KGHDR, CDR2 SFDVKD. With 9 bases clipped from V and 2 bases from J, the junction kept 5 bases outside the gene matches. CDR3 sequence: CATGLGAQETQYF. In DNA, the CDR3 is TGTGCCACCGGACTAGGCGCGCAAGAGACCCAGTACTTC.

This chain joins TRBV4-1 and TRBJ1-1; D uncertain. Germline V gene data show CDR1 as MGHRA and CDR2 as YSYEKL. Trimming stripped 2 bases from V and 4 bases from J, with 11 bases between. CDR3 length: 14 residues. The CDR3 DNA reads as TGCGCCAGCAGCCAAACCCCGACGGTCACTGAAGCTTTCTTT. This encodes CASSQTPTVTEAFF.